At least ten counts were recorded for the clone carrying this T cell receptor beta chain. What it binds is not known. All TCR cDNA molecules were individually tagged with a unique molecular identifier. TCRdb recomputed calls from the 5' RACE reads with MiXCR, one row per CDR3 protein. Of around 7,800 distinct CDR3 sequences detected, 8.2% appear once; the ten largest clones hold around 4.4%. This entry comes from a study of spatial heterogeneity in lung cancer. On the study more broadly: On average, each unique TCR and UMI combination appeared more than ten times in raw reads. Findings and caveats of the study: Tumor mutation count correlated with how many alpha and beta TCRs expanded intratumorally.

This CDR3 region has 13 residues. The germline CDR1 and CDR2 sequences are LGHNA and YNFKEQ. V gave up 0 bases and J gave up 6 bases, with 6 bases separating them. Sample time point: sample taken at primary tumor resection. The donors were some 70 patients with non-small cell lung cancer that was early-stage and untreated. Whole RNA was taken from tumor, nontumor lung or frozen PBMC; it was then sequenced unsorted. J is TRBJ1-3 and V is TRBV4-2; D remains unclear. Specimen: lung tumor tissue, collected at surgery. The TCR was taken from a male donor with early-stage non-small cell lung cancer. The CDR3 spells CASSQEALNTIYF. CDR3 in DNA: TGTGCCAGCAGCCAAGAAGCGTTAAACACCATATATTTT.